One T cell receptor (beta chain) is described in this entry. What it recognizes is unknown. Using quantitative 5'-RACE with molecular barcodes, the authors made TCR beta libraries. TCRdb called the 5' RACE reads again in MiXCR, with one record for every CDR3 protein. The sample lists 750,000 to 850,000 distinct CDR3 sequences; approximately 12% were seen once. This entry is derived from a study of CD8 T cells in ankylosing spondylitis. Overall study findings and caveats: Clones tied to disease were said to be significantly enriched in matched ankylosing spondylitis synovial fluid. A number of the motif variants had already been described in reactive arthritis synovial fluid and blood. The study identified a TCR beta motif of fewer than 10 highly homologous variants that appeared characteristic of ankylosing spondylitis blood. CD8+ by phenotype, disease-linked clones were relatively rare in peripheral blood.

Trimming took off 0 bases at V and 3 bases at J, with 4 bases between the two ends. CDR1 is SGDLS, CDR2 YYNGEE, per germline. The CDR3 runs to 13 residues. The rearrangement links TRBV9 to TRBJ1-3, with D hard to call. This sequence was found in a male donor with ankylosing spondylitis. The sample consisted of blood, either unsorted or a sorted T cell fraction (not recorded which). CDR3: CASSVDVGNTIYF. The CDR3 DNA sequence: TGTGCCAGCAGCGTAGATGTTGGAAACACCATATATTTT.